This T cell receptor (beta chain) was captured in a study of blood T cells in healthy people across ages. V trimming: 2 bases; J trimming: 9 bases; junction bases outside the gene matches: 14. This CDR3 has 15 amino acids. Germline-derived CDR1 and CDR2 are SGHDT and YYEEEE. The second PCR ran roughly 6 to 12 cycles with a sample-barcoded 5' primer and J-beta primers. TCRdb processed the 5' RACE reads anew with MiXCR; each CDR3 protein has one entry. The data contain over a million distinct CDR3 sequences, 40% to 55% of them singletons. The receptor comes from a woman aged 60-70 years in good health. The chain combines TRBV5-6 with TRBJ2-7; 7 bases are shared with TRBD1. The sequencing sample was made of blood. CDR3 region: CASSLIGTALIGQYF. The CDR3 DNA reads as TGTGCCAGCAGCTTAATCGGGACAGCCTTGATAGGGCAGTACTTC.